Described below is a single T cell receptor (beta chain) sequence and its context. The data stem from a study of Tregs in tolerant kidney transplant recipients. Sequenced by immunoSEQ multiplex PCR; TCRdb stores in-frame clones only, minus some. The profile shows tens of thousands of clones, about 90% of them singletons. With 0 bases removed from V and 1 base from J, the gap between germline ends came to 12 bases. The CDR3 extends over 17 amino acids. The sample comprised Tregs from blood. The chain links TRBV23-1 to TRBJ2-2; D gene ambiguous. TRBV23-1 is reported as an ORF; its role is uncertain. The origin of this receptor is a human donor in good health. The CDR3 DNA follows: TGCGCCAGCAGTCAATCAGGGCCCGGGCAGAACACCGGGGAGCTGTTTTTT. Translated: CASSQSGPGQNTGELFF.